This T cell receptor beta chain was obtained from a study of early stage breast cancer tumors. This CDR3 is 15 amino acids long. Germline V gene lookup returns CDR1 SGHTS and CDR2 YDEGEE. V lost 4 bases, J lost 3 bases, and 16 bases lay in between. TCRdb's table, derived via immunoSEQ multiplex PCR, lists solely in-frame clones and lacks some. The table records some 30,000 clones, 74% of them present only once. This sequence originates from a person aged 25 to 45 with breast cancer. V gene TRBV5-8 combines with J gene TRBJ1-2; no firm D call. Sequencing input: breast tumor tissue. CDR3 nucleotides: TGTGCCAGCAGCGATCCTCACGGTTCTCACTATGGCTACACCTTC. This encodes CASSDPHGSHYGYTF. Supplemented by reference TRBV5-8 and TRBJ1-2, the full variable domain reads EAGVTQSPTHLIKTRGQQATLRCSPISGHTSVYWYQQALGLGLQFLLWYDEGEERNRGNFPPRFSGRQFPNYSSELNVNALELEDSALYLCASSDPHGSHYGYTFGSGTRLTVV.